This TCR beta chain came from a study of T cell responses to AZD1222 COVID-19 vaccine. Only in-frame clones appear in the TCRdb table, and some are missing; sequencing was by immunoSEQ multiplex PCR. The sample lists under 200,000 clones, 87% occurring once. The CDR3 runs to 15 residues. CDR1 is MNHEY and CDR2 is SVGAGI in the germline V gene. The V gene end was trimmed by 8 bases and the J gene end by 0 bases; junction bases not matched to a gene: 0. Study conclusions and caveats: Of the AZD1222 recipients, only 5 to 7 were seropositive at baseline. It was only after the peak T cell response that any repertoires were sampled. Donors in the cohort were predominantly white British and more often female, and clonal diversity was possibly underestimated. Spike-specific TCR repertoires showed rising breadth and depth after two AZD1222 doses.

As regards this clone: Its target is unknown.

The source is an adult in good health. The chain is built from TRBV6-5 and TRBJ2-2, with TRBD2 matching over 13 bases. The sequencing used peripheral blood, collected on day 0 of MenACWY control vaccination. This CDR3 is CASGLAGANTGELFF. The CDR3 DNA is TGTGCCAGCGGACTAGCGGGAGCGAACACCGGGGAGCTGTTTTTT.